These T cell receptor beta chains were read from a single sample in a study of T cell responses to AZD1222 COVID-19 vaccine. Generated by immunoSEQ multiplex PCR, the TCRdb table keeps only in-frame clones and is missing some. The data hold about 48,000 clones, with roughly 85% observed a single time. The sequences come from peripheral blood, collected 28 days after the second AZD1222 dose. The receptors originated from an adult who received the AZD1222 COVID-19 vaccine. The CDR3 runs from the conserved cysteine through the conserved F or W. D genes are given only for firm matches. Expanded clones are given a class, and other clones once, few, many or no size at all.

>-|TRBV19|-|TRBJ1-4
CASSINRLGPNGEKLFF
TGTGCCAGTAGTATAAATAGATTGGGCCCGAATGGAGAAAAACTGTTTTTT
>-|TRBV6-5|-|TRBJ1-2
CASSYSGQGLYGYTF
TGTGCCAGCAGTTACTCGGGGCAGGGACTCTATGGCTACACCTTC
>-|TRBV18|-|TRBJ2-3
CASSPFGGGRSTDTQYF
TGTGCCAGCTCACCTTTCGGCGGGGGCAGAAGCACAGATACGCAGTATTTT
>-|TRBV25-1|once|TRBJ2-2
CASSTRQGGHGELFF
TGTGCCAGCAGTACTCGACAGGGAGGGCACGGGGAGCTGTTTTTT
>TRBD2|TRBV12-5|-|TRBJ2-3
CASGSTSGSTDTQYF
TGTGCTAGTGGGTCGACTAGCGGGAGCACAGATACGCAGTATTTT
>-|TRBV7-2|-|TRBJ1-2
CASSVAGSGYTF
TGTGCCAGCAGCGTGGCGGGTAGTGGCTACACCTTC
>TRBD2|TRBV5-1|-|TRBJ2-3
CASSLASGSPDTQYF
TGCGCCAGCAGCTTGGCTAGCGGGAGCCCAGATACGCAGTATTTT
>-|TRBV7-9|-|TRBJ2-7
CASSTLRGHLSYEQYF
TGTGCCAGCAGCACCCTCCGGGGGCACCTCTCCTACGAGCAGTACTTC
>-|TRBV19|-|TRBJ2-1
CASSRENEQFF
TGTGCCAGTAGTAGGGAGAATGAGCAGTTCTTC
>TRBD1|TRBV19|-|TRBJ1-1
CASSIRLGAGGTEAFF
TGTGCCAGTAGTATCAGGTTGGGCGCAGGGGGCACTGAAGCTTTCTTT
>-|TRBV27|-|TRBJ1-1
CASSLWENTEAFF
TGTGCCAGCAGTTTATGGGAGAACACTGAAGCTTTCTTT
>TRBD1|TRBV3-1/TRBV3-2|few|TRBJ2-5
CASSEGTGEQETQYF
TGTGCCAGCAGCGAAGGGACAGGGGAGCAAGAGACCCAGTACTTC